One and the same sample provided the 23 T cell receptor beta chains below, sequenced in a study of T cell repertoires in cytomegalovirus infection. The antigens these receptors bind are not known. A single record per CDR3 protein comes from TCRdb applying MiXCR to the reads. The repertoire consists of about 700,000 distinct CDR3 sequences, with about 30% occurring once and the leading ten covering 15% to 20%. The sample in question was cultured PBMCs, obtained from culture after CMV antigen stimulation. These TCRs come from a human donor in good health (CMV status not recorded). Some clones in this sample may be carry-over from other donors' samples.

The gene calls are TRBV19 and TRBJ1-5, with D tentatively TRBD1 (5 bases). The germline V and J ends were trimmed by 10 bases and 4 bases, with 14 bases remaining between them. The CDR3 contains 13 residues. Germline V lookup: CDR1 LNHDA, CDR2 SQIVND (reference sequence). The CDR3 here is CATAGGWNQPQHF. The CDR3 region has the DNA TGTGCCACCGCGGGGGGGTGGAATCAGCCCCAGCATTTT.

This clonotype has a handful of counts. The rearrangement links TRBV7-9 to TRBJ2-5; D could derive from TRBD1 or TRBD2 (7 bases each). Germline-derived CDR1 and CDR2 are SEHNR and FQNEAQ (reference sequence). The CDR3 is made up of 17 amino acids. V was clipped by 6 bases and J by 4 bases, with 24 bases between them. The CDR3 coding sequence is TGTGCCAGCAGTCCTCCAGCGGGACAGATCCCAAGAGAGACCCAGTACTTC. Residues: CASSPPAGQIPRETQYF.

V is TRBV28 and J is TRBJ2-3; TRBD2 is a possible D gene (7 bases). CDR1 and CDR2 from the germline V gene are MDHEN and SYDVKM. Deletions cut 2 bases from V and 3 bases from J, with 18 bases between. The CDR3 is 17 residues long. The CDR3 here is CASSLQGWGGPTDTQYF. The DNA of the CDR3 is TGTGCCAGCAGTTTACAGGGTTGGGGGGGCCCGACAGATACGCAGTATTTT.

The CDR3 loop reads CASSKRELAITQYF. CDR3 coding DNA: TGTGCCAGTAGTAAGCGGGAGTTAGCAATTACGCAGTATTTT. The rearrangement uses TRBV19 and TRBJ2-3; TRBD2 aligns across 8 bases. Unmatched junction bases numbered 8, after V lost 4 bases and J lost 8 bases. Germline-derived CDR1 and CDR2 are LNHDA and SQIVND (reference sequence). The CDR3 is made up of 14 amino acids. The complete variable domain, with remaining parts taken from reference TRBV19 and TRBJ2-3, reads DGGITQSPKYLFRKEGQNVTLSCEQNLNHDAMYWYRQDPGQGLRLIYYSQIVNDFQKGDIAEGYSVSREKKESFPLTVTSAQKNPTAFYLCASSKRELAITQYFGPGTRLTVL.

Ten or more counts support this clonotype. CDR3 nucleotides: TGTGCCAGCAGCTTACGACATGACAATCAGCCCCAGCATTTT. Translation gives CASSLRHDNQPQHF. The chain employs TRBV7-2 and TRBJ1-5; no clear D. Trimming left V 2 bases short and J 3 bases short, with 8 bases between. Germline V gives CDR1 SGHTA, CDR2 FQGNSA. The length of the CDR3 is 14 residues. The variable domain in full, with the rest retrieved from reference TRBV7-2 and TRBJ1-5, is GAGVSQSPSNKVTEKGKDVELRCDPISGHTALYWYRQSLGQGLEFLIYFQGNSAPDKSGLPSDRFSAERTGGSVSTLTIQRTQQEDSAVYLCASSLRHDNQPQHFGDGTRLSIL.

This clonotype was counted between two and nine times. The rearrangement uses TRBV28 and TRBJ2-3; possible D gene TRBD2, 5 bases. Trimming took 5 bases from V and 2 from J, leaving 8 bases between them. CDR3 length: 13 amino acids. The germline V gene has CDR1 MDHEN and CDR2 SYDVKM. CDR3 nucleotides: TGTGCCAGCAGTCGGGATGCCACAGATACGCAGTATTTT. This codes for CASSRDATDTQYF.

In this sample, this clonotype turned up a few times. The gene calls are TRBV7-2 and TRBJ2-5; 10 nucleotides agree with TRBD2. Germline CDR1 SGHTA, CDR2 FQGNSA. This CDR3 region has 15 residues. Losses at the gene ends were 3 bases for V and 5 bases for J; bases not matched to a gene: 6. CDR3 sequence: CASSFQAGGVETQYF. CDR3 DNA sequence: TGTGCCAGCAGCTTCCAAGCGGGAGGGGTTGAGACCCAGTACTTC.

This clonotype came up a few times. The CDR3 nucleotides are TGTGCCAGCAGCTTAAGCCCCTACCGACAGGCCGAGGAAAAACTGTTTTTT. It specifies CASSLSPYRQAEEKLFF. V and J are TRBV7-7 and TRBJ1-4; D is possibly TRBD1 (6 bases). V was clipped by 2 bases and J by 8 bases, with 21 bases between them. CDR3 size: 17 residues. Germline CDR1 is SSHAT and CDR2 is FNYEAQ (reference sequence).

The count of this clonotype is one. This sequence joins TRBV4-2 and TRBJ1-6, with TRBD1 matching over 7 bases. Germline-derived CDR1 and CDR2 are LGHNA and YNFKEQ. The CDR3 has 17 residues. With V trimmed by 4 bases and J by 0 bases, 6 bases remained unmatched. CDR3 loop: CASSRQGLSSYNSPLHF. The CDR3, as DNA: TGTGCCAGCAGCCGACAGGGTTTAAGCTCCTATAATTCACCCCTCCACTTT.

This clonotype has more than one count but fewer than ten. The chain is built from TRBV6-5 and TRBJ2-7, with 7 bases matching TRBD1. Germline V lookup: CDR1 MNHEY, CDR2 SVGAGI. V dropped 7 bases and J dropped 3; count of bases not matched to a gene: 9. This CDR3 is 14 amino acids long. CDR3 nucleotide sequence: TGTGCCAGCACCCGCCTTAGGGGGCTCTACGAGCAGTACTTC. This encodes CASTRLRGLYEQYF.

A word on this clonotype: The junction and the germline gene differ at one end; a read error may be behind it. The J gene is TRBJ1-1, the V gene TRBV12-3 or TRBV12-4; a possible D gene is TRBD1 (6 bases). This CDR3 is 15 amino acids long. DNA for the CDR3: TGTGCCAGCAGATTAGGTGCGGGGGCAAACACTGAAGCTTTCTTT. As protein: CASRLGAGANTEAFF.

The sample holds a few counts of this clonotype. The CDR3 DNA sequence: TGTGCCAGCAGCCCTAGGTGGGAGATGAACACTGAAGCTTTCTTT. Residues: CASSPRWEMNTEAFF. This chain links TRBV2 with TRBJ1-1; D unresolved. The CDR3 is 15 amino acids. Germline V gives CDR1 SNHLY, CDR2 FYNNEI. Trimming stripped 6 bases from V and 0 bases from J, with 14 bases between.

The rearrangement uses TRBV7-2 and TRBJ2-7; D not resolved. CDR1 is SGHTA, CDR2 FQGNSA, per germline. The V gene lost 5 bases and the J gene lost 3 bases, with 14 bases spanning the gap. CDR3 length: 14 amino acids. Here the CDR3 reads CASSPLGPIYEQYF. Written as DNA, the CDR3 is TGTGCCAGCAGCCCCCTCGGACCGATCTACGAGCAGTACTTC.

The J gene is TRBJ2-1, the V gene TRBV15; perhaps D is TRBD1 or TRBD2 (5 bases each). Germline V gene sequence: CDR1 LNHNV, CDR2 YYDKDF (reference sequence). The V end was cut by 5 bases, the J end by 1 base, with 15 bases between. The CDR3 spans 16 residues. Written as DNA, the CDR3 is TGTGCCACCAGCGGACGGGACCTTCGGTCCTACAATGAGCAGTTCTTC. Translated: CATSGRDLRSYNEQFF.

This clonotype was picked up many times. The chain combines TRBV7-9 with TRBJ1-1, with D unclear. Germline V gene sequence: CDR1 SEHNR, CDR2 FQNEAQ (reference sequence). V was cut by 7 bases and J by 0 bases, with 18 bases left in between. The length of the CDR3 is 16 residues. The DNA of the CDR3 is TGTGCCAGCAACCCAGGTATCGCAGGCATGAACACTGAAGCTTTCTTT. It translates to CASNPGIAGMNTEAFF.

The table lists this clonotype with a few counts. The rearrangement joins TRBV7-6 to TRBJ1-5; D gene ambiguous. Germline CDR1 SGHVS, CDR2 FNYEAQ. The CDR3 is made up of 13 amino acids. Trimming left V 7 bases short and J 7 bases short, with 14 bases between. The CDR3 DNA follows: TGTGCCAGCACCTCCTCGGCGGGGCAGCCCCAGCATTTT. Translating it yields CASTSSAGQPQHF.

This clonotype was picked up many times. The chain couples TRBV12-3 or TRBV12-4 to TRBJ1-2, with D perhaps matching TRBD1 (5 bases). V was clipped by 3 bases and J by 4 bases, with 12 bases between them. CDR3 length: 14 residues. The CDR3 loop reads CASSFQGLSYGYTF. DNA for the CDR3: TGTGCCAGCAGTTTTCAGGGATTGAGCTATGGCTACACCTTC.

This sequence joins TRBV6-5 and TRBJ1-6, with 7 positions matching TRBD1. The germline V gene has CDR1 MNHEY and CDR2 SVGAGI. The CDR3 loop spans 15 amino acids. V lost 5 bases and J lost 6; bases outside the gene matches: 7. The CDR3 is CASSRQGRFNSPLHF. The CDR3 DNA follows: TGTGCCAGCAGTCGACAGGGTCGCTTTAATTCACCCCTCCACTTT.

This clonotype was observed a handful of times. The chain joins TRBV11-2 to TRBJ2-7, with a weak D call TRBD1 (5 bases). Trimming cost V 0 bases and J 4 bases, with 13 bases left between them. The CDR3 has 15 residues. The germline gives CDR1 SGHAT, CDR2 FQNNGV. This chain's CDR3 is CASSLDQGQGYEQYF. CDR3 coding DNA: TGTGCCAGCAGCTTAGATCAAGGTCAGGGATACGAGCAGTACTTC.

The table lists this clonotype with many counts. J is TRBJ1-2 and V is TRBV7-2, with D uncertain. CDR3 length equals 13 residues. CDR1 and CDR2 from the germline V gene are SGHTA and FQGNSA. Trimming took 5 bases from V and 5 from J, leaving 12 bases between them. The CDR3 sequence is CASSRGSQYGYTF. In DNA, the CDR3 is TGTGCCAGCAGCCGAGGGTCTCAATATGGCTACACCTTC.

The V gene is TRBV20-1, the J gene TRBJ1-4; D remains unclear. The V and J ends lost 3 bases and 7 bases respectively, with 12 bases between them. In germline, CDR1 is DFQATT, CDR2 SNEGSKA (reference sequence). CDR3 length equals 13 residues. CDR3 protein: CSASDPRGEKLFF. DNA for the CDR3: TGCAGTGCTAGTGACCCTCGGGGTGAAAAACTGTTTTTT.

V gene TRBV5-1 combines with J gene TRBJ1-1, with D possibly matching TRBD1 (5 bases). The CDR3 runs to 16 residues. The ends were cut back, 3 bases at V and 0 bases at J, with 15 bases in the middle. Germline V CDR1 and CDR2: SGHRS, YFSETQ. CDR3 sequence: CASSSFGGAVNTEAFF. The CDR3 DNA is TGCGCCAGCAGCTCCTTCGGGGGAGCGGTGAACACTGAAGCTTTCTTT.

This clonotype appeared a few times. V is TRBV5-1 and J is TRBJ2-5; D possibly uses TRBD1 or TRBD2 (5 bases each). Trimming took 5 bases from V and 1 from J, leaving 12 bases between them. Per the germline V gene, CDR1 is SGHRS and CDR2 is YFSETQ. The CDR3 sequence is 14 residues long. The CDR3 nucleotides are TGCGCCAGCAGGACCGGGGCCGCCCAAGAGACCCAGTACTTC. Translation gives CASRTGAAQETQYF.